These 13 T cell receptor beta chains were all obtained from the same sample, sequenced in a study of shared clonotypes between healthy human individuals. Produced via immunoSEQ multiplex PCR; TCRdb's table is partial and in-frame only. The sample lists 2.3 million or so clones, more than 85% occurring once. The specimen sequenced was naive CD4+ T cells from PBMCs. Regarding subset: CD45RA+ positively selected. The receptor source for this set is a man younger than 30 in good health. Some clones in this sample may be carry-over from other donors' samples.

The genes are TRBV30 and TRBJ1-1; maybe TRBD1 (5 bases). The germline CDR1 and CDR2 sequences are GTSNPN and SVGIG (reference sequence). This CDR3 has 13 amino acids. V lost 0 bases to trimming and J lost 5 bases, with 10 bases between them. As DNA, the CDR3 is TGTGCCTGGAGTGTATCAGGGAAGACTGAAGCTTTCTTT. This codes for CAWSVSGKTEAFF.

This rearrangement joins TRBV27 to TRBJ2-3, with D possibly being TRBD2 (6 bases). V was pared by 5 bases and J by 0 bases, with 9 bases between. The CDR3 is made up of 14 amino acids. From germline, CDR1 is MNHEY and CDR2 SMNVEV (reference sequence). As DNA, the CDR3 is TGTGCCAGCAGTGAGGGGAGGAGCACAGATACGCAGTATTTT. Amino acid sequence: CASSEGRSTDTQYF.

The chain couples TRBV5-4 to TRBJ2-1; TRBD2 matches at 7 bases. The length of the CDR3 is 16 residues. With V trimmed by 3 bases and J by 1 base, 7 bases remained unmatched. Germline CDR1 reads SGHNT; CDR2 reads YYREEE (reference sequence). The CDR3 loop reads CASSSVAGESYNEQFF. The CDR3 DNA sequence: TGTGCCAGCAGCTCAGTAGCGGGCGAATCCTACAATGAGCAGTTCTTC.

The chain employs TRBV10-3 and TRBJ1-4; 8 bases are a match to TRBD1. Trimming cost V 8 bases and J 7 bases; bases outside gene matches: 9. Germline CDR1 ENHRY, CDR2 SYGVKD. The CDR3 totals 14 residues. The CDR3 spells CAIGSGGASEKLFF. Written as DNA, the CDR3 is TGTGCCATCGGCTCAGGGGGCGCGAGTGAAAAACTGTTTTTT.

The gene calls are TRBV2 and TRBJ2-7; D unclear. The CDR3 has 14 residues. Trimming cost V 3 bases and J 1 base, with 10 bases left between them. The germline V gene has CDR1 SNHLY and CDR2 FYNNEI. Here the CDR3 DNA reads TGTGCCAGCAGTGAGGTCAGCTTATCCTACGAGCAGTACTTC. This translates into CASSEVSLSYEQYF.

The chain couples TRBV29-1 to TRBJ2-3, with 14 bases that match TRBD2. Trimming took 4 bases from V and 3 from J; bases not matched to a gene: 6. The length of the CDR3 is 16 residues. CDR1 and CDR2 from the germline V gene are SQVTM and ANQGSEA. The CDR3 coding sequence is TGCAGCGTTGTAGAAGGGACTAGCGGGAGTACAGATACGCAGTATTTT. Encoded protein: CSVVEGTSGSTDTQYF.

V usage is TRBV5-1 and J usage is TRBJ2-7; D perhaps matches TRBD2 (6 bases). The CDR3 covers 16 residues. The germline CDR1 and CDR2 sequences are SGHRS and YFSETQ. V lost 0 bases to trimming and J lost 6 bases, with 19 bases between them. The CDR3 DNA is TGCGCCAGCAGCTTGGCCACGACCGGGAGCCGGGGCGAGCAGTACTTC. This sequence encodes CASSLATTGSRGEQYF.

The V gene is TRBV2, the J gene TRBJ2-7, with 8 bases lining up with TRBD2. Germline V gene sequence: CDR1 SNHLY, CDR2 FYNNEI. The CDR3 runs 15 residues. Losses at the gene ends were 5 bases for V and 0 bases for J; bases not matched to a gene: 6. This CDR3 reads CASSRRLAISYEQYF. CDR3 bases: TGTGCCAGCAGTCGAAGACTAGCGATCTCCTACGAGCAGTACTTC. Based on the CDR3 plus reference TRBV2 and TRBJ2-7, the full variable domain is EPEVTQTPSHQVTQMGQEVILRCVPISNHLYFYWYRQILGQKVEFLVSFYNNEISEKSEIFDDQFSVERPDGSNFTLKIRSTKLEDSAMYFCASSRRLAISYEQYFGPGTRLTVT.

CDR3 coding DNA: TGTGCCAGCAGCTTACGTTCGGGGGTCCAAGAGACCCAGTACTTC. Its protein is CASSLRSGVQETQYF. This sequence joins TRBV7-7 and TRBJ2-5; a weak D match, TRBD2 (6 bases). Germline loops: CDR1 SSHAT, CDR2 FNYEAQ (reference sequence). Trimming took 2 bases from V and 1 from J, leaving 11 bases between them. The CDR3 covers 15 residues.

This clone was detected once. CDR3 in amino acids: CASSLELPSGELFF. In nucleotides, the CDR3 is TGCGCCAGCAGCTTGGAATTACCCTCCGGGGAGCTGTTTTTT. The chain links TRBV5-1 to TRBJ2-2; D unclear. Looked up from germline, CDR1 is SGHRS and CDR2 is YFSETQ. CDR3 length equals 14 residues. Trimming took off 0 bases at V and 6 bases at J, with 9 bases between the two ends. Supplemented by reference TRBV5-1 and TRBJ2-2, the full variable domain reads KAGVTQTPRYLIKTRGQQVTLSCSPISGHRSVSWYQQTPGQGLQFLFEYFSETQRNKGNFPGRFSGRQFSNSRSEMNVSTLELGDSALYLCASSLELPSGELFFGEGSRLTVL.

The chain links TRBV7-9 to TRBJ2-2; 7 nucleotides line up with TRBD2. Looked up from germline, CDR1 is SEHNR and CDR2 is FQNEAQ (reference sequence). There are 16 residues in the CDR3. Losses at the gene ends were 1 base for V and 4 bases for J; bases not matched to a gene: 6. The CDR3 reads CASSLEGGSSTGELFF. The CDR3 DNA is TGTGCCAGCAGCTTAGAGGGCGGGAGTAGCACCGGGGAGCTGTTTTTT.

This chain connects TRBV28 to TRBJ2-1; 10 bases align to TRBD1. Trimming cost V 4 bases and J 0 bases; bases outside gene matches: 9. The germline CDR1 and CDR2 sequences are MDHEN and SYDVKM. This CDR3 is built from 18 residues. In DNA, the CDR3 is TGTGCCAGCAGTTCGCAGACAGGGGGCTTTAGCTCCTACAATGAGCAGTTCTTC. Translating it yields CASSSQTGGFSSYNEQFF.

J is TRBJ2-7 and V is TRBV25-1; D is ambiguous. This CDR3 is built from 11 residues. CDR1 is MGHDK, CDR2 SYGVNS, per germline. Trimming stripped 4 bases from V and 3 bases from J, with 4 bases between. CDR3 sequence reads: CASSVYYEQYF. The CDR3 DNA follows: TGTGCCAGCAGTGTATACTACGAGCAGTACTTC.